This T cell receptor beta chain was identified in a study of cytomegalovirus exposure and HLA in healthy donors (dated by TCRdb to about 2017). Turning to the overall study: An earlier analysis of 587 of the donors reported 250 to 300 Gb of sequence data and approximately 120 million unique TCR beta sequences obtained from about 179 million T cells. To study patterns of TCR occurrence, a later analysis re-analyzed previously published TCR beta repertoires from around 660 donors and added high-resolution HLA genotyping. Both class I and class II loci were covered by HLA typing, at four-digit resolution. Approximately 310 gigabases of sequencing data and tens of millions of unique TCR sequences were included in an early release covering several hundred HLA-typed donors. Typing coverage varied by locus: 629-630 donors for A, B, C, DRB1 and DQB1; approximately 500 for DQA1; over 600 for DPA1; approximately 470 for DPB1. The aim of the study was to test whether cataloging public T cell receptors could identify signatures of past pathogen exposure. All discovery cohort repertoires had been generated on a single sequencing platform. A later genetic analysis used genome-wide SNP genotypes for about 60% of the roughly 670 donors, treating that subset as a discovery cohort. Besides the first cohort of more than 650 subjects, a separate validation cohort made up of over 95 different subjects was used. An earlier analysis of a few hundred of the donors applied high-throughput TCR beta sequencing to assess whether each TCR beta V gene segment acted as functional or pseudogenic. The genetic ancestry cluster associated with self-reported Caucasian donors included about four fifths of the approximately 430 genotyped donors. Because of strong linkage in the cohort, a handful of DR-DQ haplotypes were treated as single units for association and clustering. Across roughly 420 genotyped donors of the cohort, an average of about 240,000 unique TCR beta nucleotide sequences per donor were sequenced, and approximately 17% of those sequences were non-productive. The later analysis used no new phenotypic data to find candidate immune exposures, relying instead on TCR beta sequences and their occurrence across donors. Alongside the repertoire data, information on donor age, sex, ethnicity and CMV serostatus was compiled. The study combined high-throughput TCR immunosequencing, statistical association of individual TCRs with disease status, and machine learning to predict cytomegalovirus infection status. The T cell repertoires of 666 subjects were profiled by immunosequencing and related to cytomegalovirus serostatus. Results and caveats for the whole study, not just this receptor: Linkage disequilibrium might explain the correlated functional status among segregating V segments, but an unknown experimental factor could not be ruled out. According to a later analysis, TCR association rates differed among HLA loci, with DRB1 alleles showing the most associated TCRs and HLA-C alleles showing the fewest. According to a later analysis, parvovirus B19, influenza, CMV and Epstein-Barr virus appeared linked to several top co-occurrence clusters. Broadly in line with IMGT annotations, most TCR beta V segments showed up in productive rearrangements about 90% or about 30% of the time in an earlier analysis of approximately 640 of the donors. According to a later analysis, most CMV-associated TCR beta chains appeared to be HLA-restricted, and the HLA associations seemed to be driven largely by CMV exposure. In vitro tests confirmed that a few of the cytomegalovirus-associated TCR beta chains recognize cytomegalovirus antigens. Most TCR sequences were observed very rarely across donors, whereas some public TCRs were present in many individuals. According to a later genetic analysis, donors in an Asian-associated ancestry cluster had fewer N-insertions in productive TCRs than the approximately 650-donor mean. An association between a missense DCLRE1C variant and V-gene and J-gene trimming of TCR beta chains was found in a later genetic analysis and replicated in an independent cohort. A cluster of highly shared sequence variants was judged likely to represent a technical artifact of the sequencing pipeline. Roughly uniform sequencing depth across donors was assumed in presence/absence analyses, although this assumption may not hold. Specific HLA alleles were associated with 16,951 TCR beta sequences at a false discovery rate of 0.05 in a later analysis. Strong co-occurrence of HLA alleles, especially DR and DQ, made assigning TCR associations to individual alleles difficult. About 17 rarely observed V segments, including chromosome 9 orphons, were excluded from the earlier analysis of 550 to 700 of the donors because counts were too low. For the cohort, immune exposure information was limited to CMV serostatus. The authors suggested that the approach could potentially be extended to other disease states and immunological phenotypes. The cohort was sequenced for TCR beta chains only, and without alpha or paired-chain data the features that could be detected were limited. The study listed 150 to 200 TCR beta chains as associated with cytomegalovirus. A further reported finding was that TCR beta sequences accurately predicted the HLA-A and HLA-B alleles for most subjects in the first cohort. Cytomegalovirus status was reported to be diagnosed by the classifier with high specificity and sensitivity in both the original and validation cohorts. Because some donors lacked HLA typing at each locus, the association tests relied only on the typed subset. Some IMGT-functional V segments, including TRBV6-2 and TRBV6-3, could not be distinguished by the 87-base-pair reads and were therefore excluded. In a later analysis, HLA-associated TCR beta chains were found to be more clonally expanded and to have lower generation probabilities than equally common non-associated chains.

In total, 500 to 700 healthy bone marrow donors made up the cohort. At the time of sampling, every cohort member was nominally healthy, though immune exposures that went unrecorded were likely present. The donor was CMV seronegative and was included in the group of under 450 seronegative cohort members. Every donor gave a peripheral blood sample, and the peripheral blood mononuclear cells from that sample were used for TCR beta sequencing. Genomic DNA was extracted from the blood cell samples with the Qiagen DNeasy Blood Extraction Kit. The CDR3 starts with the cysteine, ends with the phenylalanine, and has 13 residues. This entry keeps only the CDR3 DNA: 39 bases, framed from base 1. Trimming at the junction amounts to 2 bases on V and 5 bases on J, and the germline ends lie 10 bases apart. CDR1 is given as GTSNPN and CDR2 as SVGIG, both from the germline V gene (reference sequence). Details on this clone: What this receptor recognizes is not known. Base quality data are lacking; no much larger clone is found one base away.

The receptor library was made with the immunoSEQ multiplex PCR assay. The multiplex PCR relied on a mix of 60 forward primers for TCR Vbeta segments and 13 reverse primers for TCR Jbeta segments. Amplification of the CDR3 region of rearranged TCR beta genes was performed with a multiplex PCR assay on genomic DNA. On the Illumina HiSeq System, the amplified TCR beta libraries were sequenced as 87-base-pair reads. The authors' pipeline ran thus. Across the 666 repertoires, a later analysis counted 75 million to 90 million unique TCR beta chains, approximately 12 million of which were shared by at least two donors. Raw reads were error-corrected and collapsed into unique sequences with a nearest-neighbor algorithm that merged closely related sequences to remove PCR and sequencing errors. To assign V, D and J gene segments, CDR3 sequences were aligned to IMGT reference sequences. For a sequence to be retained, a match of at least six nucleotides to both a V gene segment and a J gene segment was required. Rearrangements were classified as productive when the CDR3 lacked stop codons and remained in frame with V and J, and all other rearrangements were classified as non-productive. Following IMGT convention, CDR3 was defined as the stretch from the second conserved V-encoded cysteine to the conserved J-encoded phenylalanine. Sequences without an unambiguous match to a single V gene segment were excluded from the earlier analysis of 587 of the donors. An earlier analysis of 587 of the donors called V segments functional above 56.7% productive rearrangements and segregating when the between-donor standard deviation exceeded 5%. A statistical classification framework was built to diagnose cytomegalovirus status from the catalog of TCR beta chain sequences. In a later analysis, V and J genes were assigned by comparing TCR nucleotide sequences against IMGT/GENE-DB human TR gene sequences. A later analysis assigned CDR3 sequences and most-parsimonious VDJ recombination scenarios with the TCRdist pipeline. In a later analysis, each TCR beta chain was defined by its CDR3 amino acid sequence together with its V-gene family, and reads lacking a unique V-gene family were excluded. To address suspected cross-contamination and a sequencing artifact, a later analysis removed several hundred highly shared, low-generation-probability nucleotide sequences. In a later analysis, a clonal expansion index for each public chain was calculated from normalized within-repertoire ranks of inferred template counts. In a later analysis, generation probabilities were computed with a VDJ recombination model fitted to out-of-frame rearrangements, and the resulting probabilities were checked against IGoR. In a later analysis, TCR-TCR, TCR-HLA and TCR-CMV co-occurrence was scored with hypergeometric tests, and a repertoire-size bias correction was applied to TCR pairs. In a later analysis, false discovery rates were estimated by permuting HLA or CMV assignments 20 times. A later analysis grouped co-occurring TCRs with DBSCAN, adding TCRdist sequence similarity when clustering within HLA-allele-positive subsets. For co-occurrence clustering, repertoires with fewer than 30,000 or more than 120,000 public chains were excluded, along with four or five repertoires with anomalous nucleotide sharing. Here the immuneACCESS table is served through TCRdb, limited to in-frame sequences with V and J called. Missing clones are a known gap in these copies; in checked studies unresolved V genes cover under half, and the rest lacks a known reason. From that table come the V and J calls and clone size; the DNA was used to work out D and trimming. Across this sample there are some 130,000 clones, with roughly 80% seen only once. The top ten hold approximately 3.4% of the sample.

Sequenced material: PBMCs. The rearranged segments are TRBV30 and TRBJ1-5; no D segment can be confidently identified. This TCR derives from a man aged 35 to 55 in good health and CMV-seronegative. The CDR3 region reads CAWSPRLDQPQHF. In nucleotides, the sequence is TGTGCCTGGAGTCCACGACTTGATCAGCCCCAGCATTTT.